The sequence of this TCR beta chain was determined in a study of blood T cell repertoires in COVID-19. This clone was picked up many times. The CDR3 is 14 amino acids. Per the germline V gene, CDR1 is SGHNT and CDR2 is YYREEE (reference sequence). V lost 0 bases and J lost 9; bases outside the gene matches: 1. TCRdb keeps only in-frame clones here, not all; method: immunoSEQ multiplex PCR. Of fewer than 500,000 clones detected, 75% to 90% appear once; the ten largest clones hold 4% to 4.5%. Sequenced input: peripheral blood. This chain links TRBV5-4 with TRBJ1-6; 9 bases are shared with TRBD1. This clonotype was obtained from a woman under 40 with acute or convalescent COVID-19. CDR3 DNA: TGTGCCAGCAGCTTGGGGGACAGGGCTTCACCCCTCCACTTT. Its translation is CASSLGDRASPLHF.